This TCR beta chain was sequenced in a study of blood T cell repertoires in COVID-19. Assay: immunoSEQ multiplex PCR; the TCRdb copy retains only in-frame clones and omits some. The sample shows hundreds of thousands of clones, approximately 85% of them seen only once. The V gene's germline CDR1 is SEHNR and CDR2 FQNEAQ (reference sequence). The CDR3 totals 12 residues. V dropped 6 bases and J dropped 10; count of bases not matched to a gene: 6. The V and J genes are TRBV7-9 and TRBJ1-1, with TRBD1 identical over 9 bases. The receptor comes from a woman in her 50s with acute COVID-19. The material sequenced was PBMCs or T cells enriched from blood (not recorded which). CDR3 protein: CASSGQGRSAFF. DNA for the CDR3: TGTGCCAGCAGTGGACAGGGGCGGTCAGCTTTCTTT.